The rows below give T cell receptor beta chains drawn from one sample of a study of blood T cell repertoires in COVID-19. Produced via immunoSEQ multiplex PCR; TCRdb's table is partial and in-frame only. The data contain 250,000 to 300,000 clones, about 86% of them singletons. Sequencing was carried out using PBMCs or T cells enriched from blood (not recorded which). The origin of the receptors is a young man with acute COVID-19. Each CDR3 is given with its conserved first and last residue. D genes are given only for firm matches. The size of a clone is reported for some rows only, either as once, few or many, or as a class for expanded clones.

TRBV9	TRBJ2-3	NA	NA	CASSVVGSTDTQYF	TGTGCCAGCAGCGTAGTGGGCAGCACAGATACGCAGTATTTT
TRBV14	TRBJ1-2	TRBD1	NA	CASSQVPGQGIYGYTF	TGTGCCAGCAGCCAAGTCCCGGGACAGGGAATCTATGGCTACACCTTC
TRBV6-6	TRBJ2-2	NA	NA	CASRWTAGELFF	TGTGCCAGCAGGTGGACAGCTGGGGAGCTGTTTTTT
TRBV5-1	TRBJ1-1	TRBD1	NA	CASREGQGVRNTEAFF	TGTGCCAGCAGGGAGGGACAGGGGGTCAGGAACACTGAAGCTTTCTTT
TRBV28	TRBJ1-2	TRBD1	NA	CASSLGQGHFYGYTF	TGTGCCAGCAGCCTCGGACAGGGGCACTTCTATGGCTACACCTTC
TRBV4-2	TRBJ1-6	NA	NA	CASSRSTGTPDNSPLHF	TGTGCCAGCAGCCGATCAACCGGGACACCGGATAATTCACCCCTCCACTTT
TRBV6-4	TRBJ1-4	TRBD1	NA	CASSPGGLANEKLFF	TGTGCCAGCAGTCCAGGGGGCTTGGCTAATGAAAAACTGTTTTTT
TRBV20-1	TRBJ2-4	TRBD1	NA	CSTGVKNIQYF	TGCAGTACAGGGGTCAAAAACATTCAGTACTTC
TRBV4-1	TRBJ2-1	TRBD2	NA	CASSQSGLAGDEQFF	TGCGCCAGCAGCCAATCGGGACTAGCGGGAGATGAGCAGTTCTTC
TRBV14	TRBJ1-5	NA	NA	CASSQDRGPYSNQPQHF	TGTGCCAGCAGCCAAGATCGCGGGCCTTATAGCAATCAGCCCCAGCATTTT
TRBV3-1/TRBV3-2	TRBJ1-3	TRBD1	NA	CASSQGQGTALSSGNTIYF	TGTGCCAGCAGCCAGGGACAGGGAACTGCCCTGAGCTCTGGAAACACCATATATTTT
TRBV7-9	TRBJ2-3	NA	NA	CAGGTDTQYF	TGTGCCGGGGGGACAGATACGCAGTATTTT
TRBV7-2	TRBJ2-3	TRBD2	few	CASSLVGGGVADTQYF	TGTGCCAGCAGCTTAGTGGGCGGGGGGGTTGCAGATACGCAGTATTTT
TRBV5-4	TRBJ2-5	TRBD1	NA	CASSLTGALQETQYF	TGTGCCAGCAGCTTGACAGGGGCTCTTCAAGAGACCCAGTACTTC
TRBV7-9	TRBJ2-3	TRBD2	NA	CASSLAGLATDTQYF	TGTGCCAGCAGCTTAGCGGGACTAGCCACAGATACGCAGTATTTT
TRBV28	TRBJ1-2	TRBD1	NA	CASSSQGASTYGYTF	TGTGCCAGCAGTTCGCAGGGGGCTTCGACCTATGGCTACACCTTC
TRBV11-2	TRBJ2-3	NA	NA	CASSDGQGVTQYF	TGTGCCAGCAGCGATGGGCAGGGTGTTACGCAGTATTTT
TRBV9	TRBJ1-1	NA	NA	CASSVGGGGYANTEAFF	TGTGCCAGCAGCGTTGGGGGAGGAGGGTACGCGAACACTGAAGCTTTCTTT
TRBV12-3/TRBV12-4	TRBJ2-3	TRBD2	NA	CASTGGDTQYF	TGTGCCAGCACCGGGGGGGATACGCAGTATTTT
TRBV3-1/TRBV3-2	TRBJ1-2	NA	NA	CASSQDGGGYTF	TGTGCCAGCAGCCAAGATGGGGGCGGCTACACCTTC
TRBV3-1/TRBV3-2	TRBJ1-2	NA	NA	CASSEVDYGYTF	TGTGCCAGCAGTGAGGTTGACTATGGCTACACCTTC
TRBV7-8	TRBJ2-2	TRBD1	NA	CASSIGQGWTGELFF	TGTGCCAGCAGCATAGGACAGGGGTGGACCGGGGAGCTGTTTTTT
TRBV7-2	TRBJ2-2	NA	NA	CASSFRGRAGELFF	TGTGCCAGCAGCTTCCGAGGGAGAGCCGGGGAGCTGTTTTTT
TRBV18	TRBJ1-2	NA	NA	CASSQGDLYGYTF	TGTGCCAGCTCACAGGGGGACCTCTATGGCTACACCTTC
TRBV5-1	TRBJ1-3	NA	NA	CASSYGQSGNTIYF	TGCGCCAGCAGCTACGGACAGTCTGGAAACACCATATATTTT
TRBV7-9	TRBJ1-1	NA	NA	CASSPQGLNTEAFF	TGTGCCAGCAGCCCTCAGGGACTAAACACTGAAGCTTTCTTT
TRBV6-2/TRBV6-3	TRBJ2-1	TRBD2	NA	CASSPGLAGTSGEQFF	TGTGCCAGCAGTCCAGGACTAGCGGGAACTTCTGGGGAGCAGTTCTTC
TRBV27	TRBJ1-2	NA	NA	CASSRNPREGADYGYTF	TGTGCCAGCAGCCGGAACCCCAGGGAAGGGGCGGACTATGGCTACACCTTC
TRBV25-1	TRBJ2-4	NA	NA	CASSEIGKNIQYF	TGTGCCAGCAGTGAGATCGGCAAAAACATTCAGTACTTC
TRBV7-9	TRBJ2-3	NA	NA	CASSLAGEADTQYF	TGTGCCAGCAGCTTAGCCGGGGAGGCAGATACGCAGTATTTT
TRBV5-1	TRBJ2-3	TRBD1	NA	CASSLGGTGTDTQYF	TGTGCCAGCAGCTTGGGTGGGACAGGGACAGATACGCAGTATTTT
TRBV5-4	TRBJ2-1	NA	NA	CASSPGQIDEQFF	TGTGCCAGCAGCCCTGGACAGATAGATGAGCAGTTCTTC
TRBV5-1	TRBJ1-5	TRBD1	NA	CASSLGTGGTQPQHF	TGTGCCAGCAGCTTGGGGACAGGGGGCACTCAGCCCCAGCATTTT
TRBV6-4	TRBJ1-1	NA	NA	CASSLTENTEAFF	TGTGCCAGCAGTCTGACAGAGAACACTGAAGCTTTCTTT
TRBV9	TRBJ1-6	TRBD1	NA	CASSVEGTGGNSPLHF	TGTGCCAGCAGCGTAGAAGGCACAGGGGGTAATTCACCCCTCCACTTT
TRBV20-1	TRBJ2-4	NA	NA	CSASRPSGRKNIQYF	TGCAGTGCTAGTAGGCCCTCAGGGCGCAAAAACATTCAGTACTTC
TRBV7-3	TRBJ1-5	NA	NA	CASSLDRNQPQHF	TGTGCCAGCAGCTTAGACAGAAATCAGCCCCAGCATTTT
TRBV2	TRBJ2-5	TRBD1	NA	CASAGGETQYF	TGTGCCAGCGCAGGGGGAGAGACCCAGTACTTC
TRBV4-3	TRBJ1-1	NA	once	CASSQGGKTEAFF	TGCGCCAGCAGCCAAGGGGGCAAGACCGAAGCTTTCTTT
TRBV7-9	TRBJ2-1	NA	NA	CASSLTLQLYNEQFF	TGTGCCAGCAGCTTAACCTTACAGTTATACAATGAGCAGTTCTTC
TRBV11-3	TRBJ2-3	TRBD1	NA	CASSLGQGGLFSPDTQYF	TGTGCCAGCAGCTTGGGACAGGGGGGACTTTTTTCCCCAGATACGCAGTATTTT
TRBV7-8	TRBJ2-3	NA	NA	CASSLVGFRVNTDTQYF	TGTGCCAGCAGCTTAGTCGGGTTCCGGGTGAACACAGATACGCAGTATTTT
TRBV7-6	TRBJ1-1	NA	NA	CASSFLTPEAFF	TGTGCCAGCAGCTTTCTAACCCCTGAAGCTTTCTTT
TRBV11-3	TRBJ1-1	TRBD1	NA	CASRTGQGGNTEAFF	TGTGCCAGCAGAACAGGACAGGGCGGGAACACTGAAGCTTTCTTT
TRBV7-2	TRBJ1-3	TRBD1	NA	CASSPGLGTAGNTIYF	TGTGCCAGCAGCCCCGGGTTGGGGACAGCTGGAAACACCATATATTTT
TRBV14	TRBJ2-1	TRBD1	NA	CASSHVDRGRYNEQFF	TGTGCCAGCAGCCACGTCGACAGGGGCCGATACAATGAGCAGTTCTTC
TRBV28	TRBJ1-5	NA	NA	CASSFPGVENQPQHF	TGTGCCAGCAGTTTCCCAGGGGTTGAAAACCAGCCCCAGCATTTT
TRBV5-8	TRBJ1-3	NA	NA	CASRRQLTSGNTIYF	TGTGCCAGCAGACGACAGCTCACCTCTGGAAACACCATATATTTT
TRBV7-9	TRBJ1-4	NA	NA	CASSSGGMSEKLFF	TGTGCCAGCAGCTCGGGAGGGATGAGTGAAAAACTGTTTTTT
TRBV28	TRBJ2-3	NA	NA	CASSEVVTTDTQYF	TGTGCCAGCAGCGAGGTAGTAACCACAGATACGCAGTATTTT
TRBV6-5	TRBJ1-5	NA	medium-sized	CASSYGVGNQPQHF	TGTGCCAGCAGTTACGGAGTCGGCAATCAGCCCCAGCATTTT
TRBV14	TRBJ2-1	TRBD2	NA	CASSLGPGLAGVNEQFF	TGTGCCAGCAGCCTTGGCCCGGGACTAGCGGGGGTTAATGAGCAGTTCTTC
TRBV13	TRBJ2-2	NA	NA	CASSLVRNTGELFF	TGTGCCAGCAGCTTAGTGCGTAACACCGGGGAGCTGTTTTTT